Sequencing of this TCR beta chain was carried out in a study of shared clonotypes between healthy human individuals. Across the whole study: Used for every donor were three CD4 naive, three CD4 memory, two CD8 naive and one CD8 memory plate.

Method: immunoSEQ multiplex PCR; TCRdb's copy keeps in-frame clones and lacks some. The top ten hold around 24% of the sample, which has some 740,000 clones, approximately 92% seen once. Selected positively for CCR7 and CD45RO-negative, naive CD8 cells excluded terminally differentiated effector memory CD45RA+ cells. The sequenced sample was naive CD8+ T cells sorted from blood. The sequence came from a man aged 25 to 45 in good health.

The CDR3 DNA follows: TGTGCCAGCAGCTCAAACCGGGACAGTAAAGAGACCCAGTACTTC. Protein product: CASSSNRDSKETQYF. The chain recombines TRBV7-9 with TRBJ2-5; TRBD1 aligns across 7 bases. The CDR3 runs 15 residues. V dropped 4 bases and J dropped 3; count of bases not matched to a gene: 8. CDR1 and CDR2 from the germline V gene are SEHNR and FQNEAQ (reference sequence). Drawing the rest from reference TRBV7-9 and TRBJ2-5, the complete variable domain is DTGVSQNPRHKITKRGQNVTFRCDPISEHNRLYWYRQTLGQGPEFLTYFQNEAQLEKSRLLSDRFSAERPKGSFSTLEIQRTEQGDSAMYLCASSSNRDSKETQYFGPGTRLLVL.